The 18 T cell receptor beta chains below were found in one sample sequenced in a study of blood T cells in healthy people across ages (dated by TCRdb to between 2014 and 2016). Library generation was performed with 5' RACE. Sequencing relied on an Illumina HiSeq 2500. The second PCR ran for roughly 7 to 12 cycles and used a J-beta primer mix along with a sample-barcoded 5' primer. The public reads were quality trimmed at Q25 with fastp and then assembled into clones with MiXCR by TCRdb, keeping productive beta chains. Rows are combined by CDR3 protein, so each entry shows the most common genes and DNA. In this sample the table shows more than 900,000 distinct CDR3 sequences, roughly 28% of which occur a single time. 10% of the sample is taken by the ten largest. Separately, the same data were catalogued under a study of T cells of mothers and their children.

Sequencing was carried out using blood. The receptors stem from a woman between 35 and 50 years old in good health.

V and J are TRBV5-1 and TRBJ2-7; D tentatively reads TRBD1 or TRBD2 (5 bases each). Germline assignment: CDR1 SGHRS and CDR2 YFSETQ. The CDR3 covers 14 residues. V gave up 7 bases and J gave up 2 bases, with 16 bases separating them. The CDR3 protein is CASQADTTTYEQYF. The DNA of the CDR3 is TGCGCCAGCCAAGCGGACACTACAACCTACGAGCAGTACTTC.

The chain uses TRBV3-1 and TRBJ1-1; D gene ambiguous. Germline lookup yields CDR1 LGHDT and CDR2 YNNKEL (reference sequence). This CDR3 has 14 residues. The germline V and J ends were trimmed by 1 base and 0 bases, with 6 bases remaining between them. The CDR3 DNA is TGTGCCAGCAGCCAAGCCCTCATGAACACTGAAGCTTTCTTT. It is translated as CASSQALMNTEAFF.

This clonotype was seen repeatedly, ten times or more. This chain joins TRBV7-3 and TRBJ2-6, with D hard to call. Germline values: CDR1 SGHTA, CDR2 FQGTGA. The CDR3 has 13 residues. Trimming cost V 4 bases and J 0 bases, with 1 base left between them. The CDR3, as DNA: TGTGCCAGCAGCTACTCTGGGGCCAACGTCCTGACTTTC. Amino acid sequence: CASSYSGANVLTF. Filled out from reference TRBV7-3 and TRBJ2-6, the complete variable domain reads GAGVSQTPSNKVTEKGKYVELRCDPISGHTALYWYRQSLGQGPEFLIYFQGTGAADDSGLPNDRFFAVRPEGSVSTLKIQRTERGDSAVYLCASSYSGANVLTFGAGSRLTVL.

The genes are TRBV4-1 and TRBJ2-1, with 10 bases fitting TRBD1. This CDR3 contains 15 residues. Germline trimming cut 4 bases from V and 8 bases from J; bases unmatched to any gene: 8. Germline V CDR1 and CDR2: MGHRA, YSYEKL. CDR3 loop: CASSPGGQGTYEQFF. DNA of the CDR3: TGCGCCAGCAGCCCCGGGGGACAGGGGACCTATGAGCAGTTCTTC.

In this sample, this clonotype turned up a few times. V is TRBV12-3 or TRBV12-4 and J is TRBJ1-4; D ambiguous. V was shortened by 6 bases and J by 7 bases, with 15 bases between the two germline ends. The CDR3 totals 14 residues. CDR3 loop: CASRPYSRGEKLFF. The CDR3, as DNA: TGTGCCAGCAGACCCTACAGCCGTGGTGAAAAACTGTTTTTT.

The sample holds many counts of this clonotype. The CDR3 nucleotides read TGCAGTGCTAGAGCTCCCGGGTTCCGGGCCTCTAGCACAGATACGCAGTATTTT. The encoded protein is CSARAPGFRASSTDTQYF. J is TRBJ2-3 and V is TRBV20-1; D gene uncertain. Germline CDR1 and CDR2: DFQATT and SNEGSKA (reference sequence). Trimming took 1 base from V and 0 from J, leaving 20 bases between them. This CDR3 region has 18 residues.

The rearrangement links TRBV20-1 to TRBJ2-1; 14 positions agree with TRBD2. The CDR3 runs to 18 residues. Germline CDR1 reads DFQATT; CDR2 reads SNEGSKA (reference sequence). After removal of 6 bases from V and 0 bases from J, the junction contained 10 bases not matched to a gene. CDR3 DNA sequence: TGCAGTGCCCGGGGACTAGCGGGAGACACCCGCTCCTACAATGAGCAGTTCTTC. This codes for CSARGLAGDTRSYNEQFF.

The chain recombines TRBV5-1 with TRBJ2-5; 7 nucleotides agree with TRBD2. The CDR3 is 14 residues long. Looked up from germline, CDR1 is SGHRS and CDR2 is YFSETQ. The V segment lost 1 base and the J segment 4 bases; nucleotides outside the gene matches: 4. The DNA for the CDR3 is TGCGCCAGCAGCTTGAGGCTAGCGGTAGAGACCCAGTACTTC. Translated, it gives CASSLRLAVETQYF.

This clonotype has a handful of counts. One end of the junction fails to match germline, which may point to a read error. The chain combines TRBV25-1 with TRBJ2-6; 7 bases fit TRBD1. The CDR3 runs 20 residues. CDR1 and CDR2 (germline): MGHDK, SYGVNS. CDR3 protein: CASSEREGVTGPSGANVLTF. The CDR3 DNA follows: TGTGCCAGCAGTGAAAGAGAGGGGGTGACAGGGCCCTCTGGAGCCAACGTCCTGACTTTC. Full variable domain (missing parts from reference TRBV25-1 and TRBJ2-6): EADIYQTPRYLVIGTGKKITLECSQTMGHDKMYWYQQDPGMELHLIHYSYGVNSTEKGDLSSESTVSRIRTEHFPLTLESARPSHTSQYLCASSEREGVTGPSGANVLTFGAGSRLTVL.

On this clonotype itself: Just one base apart from a much larger clone, this may be a read error. The rearrangement links TRBV7-8 to TRBJ2-4; possibly TRBD2 for D (6 bases). The last part of the DNA fits TRBJ2-7 better; the J call may be wrong. This CDR3 has 14 amino acids. The germline CDR1 and CDR2 sequences are SGHVS and FQNEAQ. The CDR3 region has the DNA TGTGCCAGCAGCTCCGGGGGACCCGCCTACGAGCAGTACTTC. Encoded protein: CASSSGGPAYEQYF.

The V gene is TRBV5-1, the J gene TRBJ1-1; 9 positions match TRBD1. Germline loops: CDR1 SGHRS, CDR2 YFSETQ. The CDR3 length is 15 residues. Trimming at V came to 5 bases and at J to 0 bases, leaving 5 bases not matched to a gene. CDR3 loop: CASRPGQGLNTEAFF. CDR3 nucleotides: TGCGCCAGCAGACCGGGACAGGGATTGAACACTGAAGCTTTCTTT. Full variable domain (rest looked up from reference TRBV5-1 and TRBJ1-1): KAGVTQTPRYLIKTRGQQVTLSCSPISGHRSVSWYQQTPGQGLQFLFEYFSETQRNKGNFPGRFSGRQFSNSRSEMNVSTLELGDSALYLCASRPGQGLNTEAFFGQGTRLTVV.

This clonotype has at least ten counts. The rearrangement joins TRBV29-1 to TRBJ2-1; D not certain. In germline, CDR1 is SQVTM, CDR2 ANQGSEA. V dropped 2 bases and J dropped 3 bases, with 14 bases sitting between them. This CDR3 has 15 residues. CDR3 nucleotide sequence: TGCAGCGTTGAAAGTGGGCAGCTAGTCTACAATGAGCAGTTCTTC. It is translated as CSVESGQLVYNEQFF.

This clonotype turned up a few times. The genes are TRBV7-2 and TRBJ2-1, with TRBD1 identical over 10 bases. The V gene's germline CDR1 is SGHTA and CDR2 FQGNSA. Losses at the gene ends were 5 bases for V and 8 bases for J; bases not matched to a gene: 9. This CDR3 comprises 15 residues. The CDR3 DNA is TGTGCCAGCAGCCCTGACAGGGGGCGCCTCTATGAGCAGTTCTTC. It translates to CASSPDRGRLYEQFF.

The V gene is TRBV5-6, the J gene TRBJ1-2; TRBD1 matches 10 bases. There are 15 residues in the CDR3. Germline-derived CDR1 and CDR2 are SGHDT and YYEEEE. V shed 1 base, J shed 4 bases, and the junction held 4 bases outside the gene matches. The chain's CDR3 is CASSLLDRGTYGYTF. Here the CDR3 DNA reads TGTGCCAGCAGCTTGCTGGACAGGGGGACCTATGGCTACACCTTC.

The rearrangement joins TRBV20-1 to TRBJ1-5; perhaps TRBD1 as D (6 bases). The germline V and J ends were trimmed by 0 bases and 6 bases, with 15 bases remaining between them. In germline, CDR1 is DFQATT, CDR2 SNEGSKA (reference sequence). This CDR3 comprises 15 residues. CDR3 nucleotide sequence: TGCAGTGCTAGAGAAAGGGGGGTAAGGGGTCAGCCCCAGCATTTT. Protein sequence: CSARERGVRGQPQHF.

The chain is built from TRBV11-1 and TRBJ2-5; D is possibly TRBD1 or TRBD2 (5 bases each). The ends were cut back, 5 bases at V and 1 base at J, with 17 bases in the middle. CDR1 is SGHAT, CDR2 FQDESV, per germline (reference sequence). The length of the CDR3 is 16 residues. Here the CDR3 DNA reads TGTGCCAGCAGCATAGGGGCCGGGACCCCCCAAGAGACCCAGTACTTC. Protein sequence: CASSIGAGTPQETQYF.

This clonotype was observed once. This chain joins TRBV7-3 and TRBJ2-5; no reliable D call. CDR1 and CDR2 from the germline V gene are SGHTA and FQGTGA. This CDR3 is 13 amino acids long. Trimming removed 1 base at V and 9 bases at J, with 12 bases between. The CDR3 region has the DNA TGTGCCAGCAGCTTAAATGGGGTGGCGGCCCAGTACTTC. Its protein product is CASSLNGVAAQYF.

Note on this clonotype: This sequence may be a read error, since a much larger clone differs from it by one base. V gene TRBV9 combines with J gene TRBJ1-2; D is uncertain. The length of the CDR3 is 11 residues. Germline CDR1 reads SGDLS; CDR2 reads YYNGEE. Trimming pared 7 bases from V and 3 bases from J, leaving 7 bases between. This CDR3 reads CASERDYGYTF. The DNA for the CDR3 is TGTGCCAGCGAGAGGGACTATGGCTACACCTTC.